A single sample gave rise to the 5 T cell receptor beta chains below, sequenced in a study of Ad26.COV2.S vaccination and SARS-CoV-2 variants. Sequencing used immunoSEQ multiplex PCR; TCRdb keeps in-frame clones, though not all of them. The sample includes about 280,000 clones, 87% of them seen just once. Treatment described: 15 to 20 received Ad26.COV2.S at low or high dose, single or two shots; about 5 received placebo; per-sample allocation not given. It was on day 63 after the first vaccine or placebo injection that samples were taken. Source: peripheral blood, taken in a trial of Ad26.COV2.S vaccine versus placebo. These receptors were obtained from a person between 18 and 65 years old who received the Ad26.COV2.S COVID-19 vaccine or a placebo.

The genes are TRBV5-1 and TRBJ1-1; weak D call: TRBD1 (5 bases). The V end lost 2 bases, the J end lost 3 bases, and 11 bases lay between the germline ends. Looked up from germline, CDR1 is SGHRS and CDR2 is YFSETQ. This CDR3 spans 14 amino acids. CDR3 amino acids: CASSFREEDTEAFF. DNA for the CDR3: TGCGCCAGCAGCTTCAGGGAGGAGGACACTGAAGCTTTCTTT.

The genes are TRBV10-2 and TRBJ2-7; D may be TRBD2 (6 bases). The V and J ends lost 8 bases and 3 bases respectively, with 17 bases between them. The CDR3 runs 14 residues. The germline gives CDR1 WSHSY, CDR2 SAAADI. CDR3 amino acids: CASRAGLLFYEQYF. CDR3 in DNA: TGCGCCAGCCGGGCGGGACTGCTGTTCTACGAGCAGTACTTC.

This clone was counted once. The chain employs TRBV13 and TRBJ2-3; perhaps TRBD2 as D (5 bases). Germline CDR1 is PRHDT and CDR2 is FYEKMQ (reference sequence). The CDR3 runs to 14 residues. V gave up 6 bases and J gave up 0 bases, with 10 bases separating them. CDR3 region: CASSSGKSTDTQYF. CDR3 coding DNA: TGTGCCAGCAGTTCCGGGAAAAGCACAGATACGCAGTATTTT.

The chain joins TRBV18 to TRBJ1-1; D gene unclear. V lost 6 bases and J 5 bases, leaving 16 bases between the germline ends. This CDR3 has 14 amino acids. Germline V gives CDR1 KGHSH, CDR2 LQKENI. CDR3 sequence: CASSAEEGFTEAFF. For the CDR3, the DNA is TGTGCCAGCTCCGCCGAGGAGGGTTTTACTGAAGCTTTCTTT.

This clone was picked up one time. The rearrangement joins TRBV5-1 to TRBJ2-7, with 7 nucleotides matching TRBD2. V shed 0 bases, J shed 4 bases, and the junction held 10 bases outside the gene matches. The CDR3 consists of 16 residues. CDR1 is SGHRS and CDR2 is YFSETQ in the germline V gene. DNA of the CDR3: TGCGCCAGCAGCTTGGGAAGCCGGGGAGGGGCATACGAGCAGTACTTC. Translating it yields CASSLGSRGGAYEQYF.